Listed here are 13 T cell receptor beta chains from one sample, sequenced in a study of blood T cells in healthy people across ages. A J-beta primer mix and a sample-barcoded 5' primer were used in a second PCR of roughly 7 to 12 cycles. One entry per CDR3 protein, called by TCRdb with MiXCR from the 5' RACE reads. The data hold around 700,000 distinct CDR3 sequences, with approximately 25% observed a single time. The same specimen was also included in a second study, on T cells of mothers and their children.

Source material: blood. The receptor set was obtained from a boy aged 5-17 years in good health.

The chain employs TRBV6-5 and TRBJ2-1, with D possibly TRBD2 on 6 matching bases. CDR1 MNHEY and CDR2 SVGAGI come from the germline V gene. This CDR3 is built from 14 residues. Trimming took off 7 bases at V and 8 bases at J, with 18 bases between the two ends. CDR3 residues: CASNVAGLEDEQFF. CDR3 sequence (DNA): TGTGCCAGCAATGTGGCGGGGTTAGAGGATGAGCAGTTCTTC.

The chain couples TRBV4-2 to TRBJ1-6; 7 bases line up with TRBD1. The length of the CDR3 is 15 residues. V lost 0 bases and J lost 10; bases outside the gene matches: 6. Germline CDR1 and CDR2: LGHNA and YNFKEQ. CDR3 in DNA: TGTGCCAGCAGCCAAGACGGCTCACAGGGGTCACCCCTCCACTTT. Protein sequence: CASSQDGSQGSPLHF.

This clonotype was seen only a few times. The V gene is TRBV5-6, the J gene TRBJ1-1; no firm D call. V was cut by 2 bases and J by 7 bases, with 9 bases left in between. This CDR3 region has 12 residues. Germline CDR1 and CDR2: SGHDT and YYEEEE. The CDR3 bases are TGTGCCAGCAGCTTATTTAAAGATGAAGCTTTCTTT. The encoded protein is CASSLFKDEAFF.

The table lists this clonotype with a few counts. The rearrangement joins TRBV7-2 to TRBJ2-7; TRBD2 is a possible D gene (6 bases). Germline CDR1 is SGHTA and CDR2 is FQGNSA. V lost 5 bases and J lost 4, with 18 bases in between. The CDR3 has 15 amino acids. The DNA for the CDR3 is TGTGCCAGCAGCCCAGACCGGGACTTGCTTTACGAGCAGTACTTC. Translation: CASSPDRDLLYEQYF.

This chain joins TRBV7-2 and TRBJ2-3, with 11 bases aligning to TRBD2. This CDR3 region has 16 residues. CDR1 is SGHTA and CDR2 is FQGNSA in the germline V gene. The junction had 4 bases not matched to a gene; V was cut back by 4 bases and J by 1 base. The CDR3, as DNA: TGTGCCAGCAGCTCTAGCGGGGGGCCCGGCACAGATACGCAGTATTTT. Translating gives CASSSSGGPGTDTQYF.

The chain links TRBV7-9 to TRBJ2-4; D perhaps matches TRBD1 (6 bases). Germline loops: CDR1 SEHNR, CDR2 FQNEAQ (reference sequence). The length of the CDR3 is 16 residues. The V end was cut by 5 bases, the J end by 0 bases, with 14 bases between. The CDR3 DNA is TGTGCCAGCAGCACTCGACAGGAGTCAGCCAAAAACATTCAGTACTTC. It specifies CASSTRQESAKNIQYF.

Only a few counts were recorded for this clonotype. The chain uses TRBV3-1 and TRBJ2-4, with D unresolved. CDR3 length equals 15 residues. Germline-derived CDR1 and CDR2 are LGHDT and YNNKEL (reference sequence). The V and J ends lost 0 bases and 2 bases respectively, with 8 bases between them. The CDR3 is CASSQERAPKNIQYF. The CDR3 DNA reads as TGTGCCAGCAGCCAAGAAAGGGCCCCCAAAAACATTCAGTACTTC.

Comments on this clonotype: This could be a read error, since a much larger clone is one nucleotide away. The chain employs TRBV5-1 and TRBJ2-7; the D is unclear. The CDR3 is 13 amino acids. CDR1 is SGHRS, CDR2 YFSETQ, per germline. Trimming removed 0 bases at V and 5 bases at J, with 9 bases between. The CDR3 spells CASSLERADEQYV. CDR3 nucleotide sequence: TGCGCCAGCAGCTTGGAGCGCGCCGACGAGCAGTACGTC.

The rearrangement uses TRBV27 and TRBJ1-5; 9 nucleotides agree with TRBD1. The CDR3 runs to 14 residues. Germline V gene sequence: CDR1 MNHEY, CDR2 SMNVEV (reference sequence). Germline trimming cut 6 bases from V and 10 bases from J; bases unmatched to any gene: 10. This CDR3 reads CASSPTGQGSPQHF. The CDR3 nucleotides read TGTGCCAGCAGCCCAACGGGACAGGGAAGCCCCCAGCATTTT.

In its sample, this clonotype was seen a few times. The chain couples TRBV7-2 to TRBJ2-5, with D possibly being TRBD1 or TRBD2 (6 bases each). From germline, CDR1 is SGHTA and CDR2 FQGNSA. This CDR3 has 14 amino acids. V lost 3 bases to trimming and J lost 5 bases, with 13 bases between them. CDR3 residues: CASSFALGGETQYF. The CDR3 nucleotides are TGTGCCAGCAGCTTTGCTCTAGGGGGGGAGACCCAGTACTTC.

Regarding this clonotype: The junction shows a germline mismatch at one end, possibly a read error. This chain links TRBV7-3 with TRBJ2-5; 8 positions agree with TRBD2. The germline CDR1 and CDR2 sequences are SGHTA and FQGTGA. The CDR3 is 19 residues long. This chain's CDR3 is CASSLPEWKLSGNYNEQLF. CDR3 nucleotides: TGTGCCAGCAGCTTACCCGAGTGGAAACTTAGCGGGAATTACAATGAGCAGCTCTTC.

V usage is TRBV7-9 and J usage is TRBJ1-1; maybe TRBD1 (5 bases). Trimming removed 4 bases at V and 12 bases at J, with 18 bases between. Germline V CDR1 and CDR2: SEHNR, FQNEAQ (reference sequence). The CDR3 has 13 residues. In DNA, the CDR3 is TGTGCCAGCAGCTCCCCGGGGGGTGGTGCGACTTTCTTT. Its translation is CASSSPGGGATFF.

A few counts support this clonotype. V gene TRBV7-8 combines with J gene TRBJ2-4; D may correspond to TRBD1 or TRBD2 (6 bases each). The V end was cut by 1 base, the J end by 8 bases, with 15 bases between. There are 15 residues in the CDR3. Germline V lookup: CDR1 SGHVS, CDR2 FQNEAQ. CDR3 loop: CASSLVGGTLDIQYF. The CDR3 DNA sequence: TGTGCCAGCAGCTTAGTAGGGGGGACGTTGGACATTCAGTACTTC.